The 17 T cell receptor beta chains presented below share a single source sample, sequenced in a study of blood T cell repertoires in COVID-19. Only in-frame clones appear in the TCRdb table, and some are missing; sequencing was by immunoSEQ multiplex PCR. The sample includes around 260,000 clones, about 90% of them seen just once. Sequenced material: peripheral blood. Receptors originate from a woman between 45 and 60 years old with acute or convalescent COVID-19.

The V call is TRBV7-2, the J call TRBJ1-1; tentatively, D is TRBD1 (6 bases). The V and J ends lost 8 bases and 4 bases respectively, with 14 bases between them. CDR1 and CDR2 from the germline V gene are SGHTA and FQGNSA. The CDR3 has 13 amino acids. The CDR3 reads CASASGVRTEAFF. CDR3 DNA sequence: TGTGCCAGCGCATCAGGGGTTCGCACTGAAGCTTTCTTT.

This clone turned up a few times. The J gene is TRBJ2-5, the V gene TRBV7-3, with D unresolved. CDR1 and CDR2 (germline): SGHTA, FQGTGA. The CDR3 sequence is 13 residues long. Trimming shortened V by 5 bases and J by 3 bases, and 10 bases separated the two germline ends. The CDR3 sequence is CASSRGREETQYF. The CDR3 DNA sequence: TGTGCCAGCAGCCGTGGTCGAGAAGAGACCCAGTACTTC.

This sequence joins TRBV7-9 and TRBJ2-2; TRBD1 is a possible D gene (6 bases). Trimming stripped 5 bases from V and 1 base from J, with 8 bases between. This CDR3 is built from 14 residues. CDR1 SEHNR and CDR2 FQNEAQ come from the germline V gene (reference sequence). The CDR3 region has the DNA TGTGCCAGCAGCGGGGGACAGAACACCGGGGAGCTGTTTTTT. Translated: CASSGGQNTGELFF.

This clone was recorded only once. This chain joins TRBV28 and TRBJ2-1; 11 nucleotides line up with TRBD1. Germline V gene lookup returns CDR1 MDHEN and CDR2 SYDVKM. The CDR3 consists of 16 residues. V gave up 5 bases and J gave up 7 bases; unmatched junction bases: 10. The chain's CDR3 is CASSGPGQGDENEQFF. The CDR3 nucleotides read TGTGCCAGCAGTGGACCGGGACAGGGGGACGAAAATGAGCAGTTCTTC.

The V call is TRBV11-1, the J call TRBJ2-1; maybe TRBD2 (5 bases). The V end lost 5 bases, the J end lost 2 bases, and 10 bases lay between the germline ends. This CDR3 spans 14 amino acids. Germline V gene sequence: CDR1 SGHAT, CDR2 FQDESV (reference sequence). The CDR3 protein is CASSPRRAYNEQFF. The CDR3 bases are TGTGCCAGCAGCCCGAGGCGGGCCTACAATGAGCAGTTCTTC.

The chain employs TRBV6-1 and TRBJ1-2; TRBD1 aligns across 8 bases. Germline lookup yields CDR1 MNHNS and CDR2 SASEGT. The CDR3 contains 15 residues. J gave up 7 bases and V 0 bases, and 7 bases lay outside the gene matches. The CDR3 sequence: CASSEARQGARGYTF. The CDR3 region has the DNA TGTGCCAGCAGTGAAGCCCGGCAGGGGGCTCGTGGCTACACCTTC.

This clone has only a few counts. In nucleotides, the CDR3 is TGCAGCGTCGAGGGACATCAGAACACTGAAGCTTTCTTT. This translates into CSVEGHQNTEAFF. J is TRBJ1-1 and V is TRBV29-1; weak D call: TRBD1 (6 bases). V dropped 6 bases and J dropped 1 base, with 12 bases sitting between them. Per germline, CDR1 SQVTM and CDR2 ANQGSEA. The CDR3 is 13 amino acids.

The chain combines TRBV28 with TRBJ2-1; D gene ambiguous. Germline V gene sequence: CDR1 MDHEN, CDR2 SYDVKM. The ends were cut back, 0 bases at V and 2 bases at J, with 14 bases in the middle. The CDR3 loop spans 17 amino acids. CDR3 amino acids: CASSLWFAQAAYNEQFF. CDR3 nucleotide sequence: TGTGCCAGCAGTTTATGGTTTGCCCAGGCCGCCTACAATGAGCAGTTCTTC. The complete variable domain, with remaining parts taken from reference TRBV28 and TRBJ2-1, reads DVKVTQSSRYLVKRTGEKVFLECVQDMDHENMFWYRQDPGLGLRLIYFSYDVKMKEKGDIPEGYSVSREKKERFSLILESASTNQTSMYLCASSLWFAQAAYNEQFFGPGTRLTVL.

The V call is TRBV5-1, the J call TRBJ2-3; 9 bases fit TRBD1. CDR1 and CDR2 from the germline V gene are SGHRS and YFSETQ. This CDR3 has 17 amino acids. V shed 0 bases and J 0 bases; nucleotides not matched to a gene: 5. The CDR3 DNA reads TGCGCCAGCAGCTTGGGATCTGGACAGGGGAGCACAGATACGCAGTATTTT. This sequence encodes CASSLGSGQGSTDTQYF.

On this clone: At one end the junction does not follow the germline gene, possibly because of a read error. The chain has TRBV28 and TRBJ1-4, with D possibly being TRBD1 (5 bases). Per the germline V gene, CDR1 is MDHEN and CDR2 is SYDVKM. This CDR3 is 15 amino acids long. CDR3 sequence reads: CATDSSGAGNEKLFF. For the CDR3, the DNA is TGTGCCACCGACTCGAGCGGGGCCGGTAATGAAAAACTGTTTTTC.

This chain links TRBV5-1 with TRBJ2-1; 8 bases match TRBD2. There are 15 residues in the CDR3. Per germline, CDR1 SGHRS and CDR2 YFSETQ. Germline trimming cut 4 bases from V and 6 bases from J; bases unmatched to any gene: 9. The CDR3 region has the DNA TGCGCCAGCAGCGGCAGAGCGGGAGTTGCCAATGAGCAGTTCTTC. Amino acids: CASSGRAGVANEQFF. Combining the CDR3 with reference TRBV5-1 and TRBJ2-1 gives the whole variable domain KAGVTQTPRYLIKTRGQQVTLSCSPISGHRSVSWYQQTPGQGLQFLFEYFSETQRNKGNFPGRFSGRQFSNSRSEMNVSTLELGDSALYLCASSGRAGVANEQFFGPGTRLTVL.

This clone was counted only a few times. Distinct nucleotide sequences in the sample also encode this CDR3. J is TRBJ1-1 and V is TRBV19; no clear D. With 5 bases removed from V and 5 bases from J, the gap between germline ends came to 6 bases. CDR3 size: 11 residues. Germline CDR1 LNHDA, CDR2 SQIVND (reference sequence). The CDR3 nucleotides read TGTGCCAGTAGTCAGTATACTGAAGCTTTCTTT. It encodes CASSQYTEAFF.

The rearrangement links TRBV19 to TRBJ1-2; the match to TRBD1 covers 7 bases. In germline, CDR1 is LNHDA, CDR2 SQIVND (reference sequence). The CDR3 has 15 amino acids. J was trimmed by 8 bases and V by 7 bases; bases with no gene match: 16. CDR3 loop: CASNSPPPGTVGYTF. The CDR3 nucleotides read TGTGCCAGTAATTCGCCTCCCCCCGGGACAGTGGGCTACACCTTC.

The gene calls are TRBV28 and TRBJ2-7, with 9 positions matching TRBD2. The germline V gene has CDR1 MDHEN and CDR2 SYDVKM. This CDR3 has 13 amino acids. Trimming cost V 7 bases and J 4 bases; bases outside gene matches: 5. The CDR3, as DNA: TGTGCCAGCATTTTTAGCGGGAGTTACGAGCAGTACTTC. Its protein product is CASIFSGSYEQYF.

The rearrangement uses TRBV7-9 and TRBJ2-7, with 9 nucleotides matching TRBD2. V lost 0 bases and J lost 4; bases outside the gene matches: 7. The germline V gene has CDR1 SEHNR and CDR2 FQNEAQ (reference sequence). This CDR3 comprises 16 residues. The CDR3: CASSLAGGLASYEQYF. The CDR3 DNA reads as TGTGCCAGCAGCTTAGCGGGCGGACTAGCGTCTTACGAGCAGTACTTC.

The gene calls are TRBV2 and TRBJ2-1; TRBD1 aligns across 7 bases. Per germline, CDR1 SNHLY and CDR2 FYNNEI. V was clipped by 7 bases and J by 5 bases; unmatched bases: 8. This CDR3 comprises 14 residues. The CDR3 DNA reads TGTGCCAGCAAGGGGGCGCCCCCGAACAATGAGCAGTTCTTC. Amino acid sequence: CASKGAPPNNEQFF.

The V and J genes are TRBV24-1 and TRBJ2-1; 14 bases are shared with TRBD2. J lost 5 bases, V lost 3 bases, and 11 bases had no gene match. CDR3 length: 19 residues. From germline, CDR1 is KGHDR and CDR2 SFDVKD. The CDR3 reads CATSDPGLAGGPINNEQFF. The CDR3, as DNA: TGTGCCACCAGTGATCCCGGACTAGCGGGAGGCCCTATAAACAATGAGCAGTTCTTC.